These 19 T cell receptor beta chains came from one sample sequenced in a study of T cells expressing NK-cell markers. TCRdb reprocessed the 5' RACE reads and reports one entry per CDR3 protein, with no DNA. This table holds some 150,000 distinct CDR3 sequences. Sample: blood T cells: a sorted CD56 or NKG2C T cell subset, CD4+ or CD8+ T cells, or bulk PBMC T cells (not recorded which). The receptor set was obtained from a woman in her 50s in good health.

V and J are TRBV3-1 and TRBJ2-3. The CDR3 sequence is 15 residues long. Germline CDR1 reads LGHDT; CDR2 reads YNNKEL (reference sequence). CDR3: CASSQGGSRTDTQYF.

This chain connects TRBV4-1 to TRBJ1-5. Germline CDR1 is MGHRA and CDR2 is YSYEKL. The CDR3 runs to 12 residues. The CDR3: CASSDGNQPQHF.

The gene calls are TRBV6-2 or TRBV6-3 and TRBJ2-5; TCRdb designates TRBD2, a call that cannot be tested without DNA. Germline loops: CDR1 MNHEY, CDR2 SVGEGT. This CDR3 spans 15 amino acids. This CDR3 is CASSTMAGGQETQYF.

The gene calls are TRBV15 and TRBJ2-2; TCRdb designates TRBD2, a call that cannot be tested without DNA. Germline V gene data show CDR1 as LNHNV and CDR2 as YYDKDF (reference sequence). The CDR3 runs to 15 residues. CDR3 region: CATSRGLAGTGELFF. The full variable domain, in which reference TRBV15 and TRBJ2-2 provide the parts outside the CDR3, is DAMVIQNPRYQVTQFGKPVTLSCSQTLNHNVMYWYQQKSSQAPKLLFHYYDKDFNNEADTPDNFQSRRPNTSFCFLDIRSPGLGDTAMYLCATSRGLAGTGELFFGEGSRLTVL.

CDR3 in amino acids: CASSHAGPTDTQYF. This chain uses TRBV6-5 with TRBJ2-3; TCRdb lists TRBD2, though no DNA is available to test this call. This CDR3 is built from 14 residues. Per the germline V gene, CDR1 is MNHEY and CDR2 is SVGAGI.

The chain joins TRBV11-3 to TRBJ2-2. The CDR3 is 11 residues long. Germline V gives CDR1 SGHNT, CDR2 YENEEA. CDR3 loop: CASSPNGELFF.

This chain joins TRBV6-5 and TRBJ2-2; the D gene TCRdb calls, TRBD2, cannot be checked with no DNA. The germline V gene has CDR1 MNHEY and CDR2 SVGAGI. This CDR3 has 16 residues. The CDR3 here is CASSIGPDANTGELFF.

The gene calls are TRBV10-3 and TRBJ2-1; the TCRdb call, TRBD1, lacks DNA for checking. Germline-derived CDR1 and CDR2 are ENHRY and SYGVKD. This CDR3 has 14 residues. The CDR3 here is CAIRTGGPYNEQFF.

V gene TRBV5-6 combines with J gene TRBJ2-3; TCRdb designates TRBD2, a call that cannot be tested without DNA. The CDR3 spans 18 residues. CDR1 SGHDT and CDR2 YYEEEE come from the germline V gene. The CDR3 spells CASSLGRLAGGWADTQYF.

J is TRBJ1-2 and V is TRBV7-9; TCRdb's D call of TRBD1 is untestable without DNA. The CDR3 covers 13 residues. Looked up from germline, CDR1 is SEHNR and CDR2 is FQNEAQ (reference sequence). The CDR3 reads CASSSGGAYGYTF. Full variable domain (remainder filled in from reference TRBV7-9 and TRBJ1-2): DTGVSQNPRHKITKRGQNVTFRCDPISEHNRLYWYRQTLGQGPEFLTYFQNEAQLEKSRLLSDRFSAERPKGSFSTLEIQRTEQGDSAMYLCASSSGGAYGYTFGSGTRLTVV.

The gene calls are TRBV7-2 and TRBJ2-3; TCRdb names TRBD1, which stays unverified in the absence of DNA. Germline-derived CDR1 and CDR2 are SGHTA and FQGNSA. This CDR3 contains 16 residues. Here the CDR3 reads CASSLVAFGATDTQYF.

This chain joins TRBV12-3 or TRBV12-4 and TRBJ2-3. The CDR3 has 13 residues. The CDR3 region is CASSQGWTDTQYF.

The genes are TRBV20-1 and TRBJ2-7. The CDR3 has 13 amino acids. Germline V gene lookup returns CDR1 DFQATT and CDR2 SNEGSKA (reference sequence). This chain's CDR3 is CSAGIGRPYEQYF.

V and J are TRBV7-9 and TRBJ1-5; TCRdb's D call, TRBD1, is unchecked because there is no DNA. Germline lookup yields CDR1 SEHNR and CDR2 FQNEAQ (reference sequence). The CDR3 is 15 amino acids. The CDR3 protein is CASSSRGPPNQPQHF.

The rearrangement uses TRBV6-2 or TRBV6-3 and TRBJ2-5. The CDR3 has 16 residues. Looked up from germline, CDR1 is MNHEY and CDR2 is SVGEGT. CDR3 loop: CASSYPDDGPMETQYF.

This rearrangement joins TRBV12-3 or TRBV12-4 to TRBJ2-5; TCRdb calls TRBD1, which cannot be checked without DNA. This CDR3 contains 14 residues. Here the CDR3 reads CASSLLSREETQYF.

This sequence joins TRBV10-1 and TRBJ1-6; the D call of TRBD1 rests on TCRdb alone, since no DNA is present to check it. In germline, CDR1 is WNHNN, CDR2 SYGVQD (reference sequence). This CDR3 contains 15 residues. The CDR3 here is CASSDSGTYNSPLHF.

The chain's CDR3 is CASSEEDPGGQPQHF. This rearrangement joins TRBV4-1 to TRBJ1-5. The germline CDR1 and CDR2 sequences are MGHRA and YSYEKL. The CDR3 length is 15 residues.

The gene calls are TRBV7-9 and TRBJ1-1. Germline V lookup: CDR1 SEHNR, CDR2 FQNEAQ (reference sequence). The CDR3 spans 16 residues. This CDR3 reads CASSPRERGVNTEAFF.